Described below is a single T cell receptor (beta chain) sequence and its context. The authors' processing: The authors estimated nucleated cell counts from reference gene primer amplification. The protocol was immunoSEQ multiplex PCR, while the TCRdb copy is restricted to in-frame clones and leaves out a portion. V, J and clone size reflect that table, while D and trimming were determined from the DNA. The sample consists of several thousand clones, approximately 87% of them appearing once. These data belong to a study of blood T cell repertoires in COVID-19. Germline values: CDR1 LNHDA, CDR2 SQIVND (reference sequence). CDR3 size: 14 residues. V shed 3 bases and J shed 4 bases, with 7 bases lying between them.

The sequenced material came from peripheral blood. This TCR derives from a human donor in a cohort sampled during active COVID-19. The chain recombines TRBV19 with TRBJ1-6, with D maybe TRBD1 (5 bases). Written as DNA, the CDR3 is TGTGCCAGTAGTATTCAGGGTTATAATTCACCCCTCCACTTT. It codes for CASSIQGYNSPLHF. Together with reference TRBV19 and TRBJ1-6, the CDR3 gives the full variable domain: DGGITQSPKYLFRKEGQNVTLSCEQNLNHDAMYWYRQDPGQGLRLIYYSQIVNDFQKGDIAEGYSVSREKKESFPLTVTSAQKNPTAFYLCASSIQGYNSPLHFGNGTRLTVT.